This is a list of T cell receptor beta chains from one sample in a study of blood T cell repertoires in COVID-19. The repertoire was sequenced with immunoSEQ multiplex PCR; TCRdb's copy has only in-frame clones and lacks some. The sample records approximately 150,000 clones, around 84% being singletons. Sequencing used peripheral blood. These receptors were obtained from a woman in her forties or fifties with COVID-19, enrolled during active disease. Each CDR3 is given with its conserved first and last residue. Fields, in order: J gene, V gene, clone size, D gene, CDR3 DNA, CDR3 protein. D genes are given only for firm matches. Clone size, where shown, is once, few, many, or a class for clones that have expanded.

J gene: TRBJ1-2; V gene: TRBV7-9; clone size: NA; D gene: TRBD1; CDR3 DNA: TGTGCCAGCAGCGAACTGACAGGGTCCTATGGCTACACCTTC; CDR3 protein: CASSELTGSYGYTF
J gene: TRBJ2-5; V gene: TRBV13; clone size: NA; D gene: TRBD2; CDR3 DNA: TGTGCCAGCAGCTTAGTAGGCCTAGCGGGGTTGATGGAGACCCAGTACTTC; CDR3 protein: CASSLVGLAGLMETQYF
J gene: TRBJ2-3; V gene: TRBV24-1; clone size: NA; D gene: TRBD2; CDR3 DNA: TGTGCCACCAGTCCCGGGGGGGCCTCAGATACGCAGTATTTT; CDR3 protein: CATSPGGASDTQYF
J gene: TRBJ1-2; V gene: TRBV6-5; clone size: NA; D gene: NA; CDR3 DNA: TGTGCCAGCAGCCCGGTCTCAAAAAATGGCTACACCTTC; CDR3 protein: CASSPVSKNGYTF
J gene: TRBJ2-3; V gene: TRBV28; clone size: NA; D gene: TRBD2; CDR3 DNA: TGTGCCAGCAGTACCAGCGGGGGGGTCACAGATACGCAGTATTTT; CDR3 protein: CASSTSGGVTDTQYF
J gene: TRBJ2-5; V gene: TRBV5-6; clone size: NA; D gene: NA; CDR3 DNA: TGTGCCAGCAGCTTGGAGGGGGGGCTGGAGACCCAGTACTTC; CDR3 protein: CASSLEGGLETQYF
J gene: TRBJ2-2; V gene: TRBV4-1; clone size: many; D gene: NA; CDR3 DNA: TGCGCCAGCAGCGCACATTGGGACACGAACACCGGGGAGCTGTTTTTT; CDR3 protein: CASSAHWDTNTGELFF
J gene: TRBJ1-2; V gene: TRBV30; clone size: NA; D gene: NA; CDR3 DNA: TGTGCCTCCTCTCTTAACAGGTACTATGGCTACACCTTC; CDR3 protein: CASSLNRYYGYTF
J gene: TRBJ1-3; V gene: TRBV30; clone size: NA; D gene: NA; CDR3 DNA: TGTGCCTGTGAGAGGGGGATCGCTGGAAACACCATATATTTT; CDR3 protein: CACERGIAGNTIYF
J gene: TRBJ1-1; V gene: TRBV12-3/TRBV12-4; clone size: NA; D gene: NA; CDR3 DNA: TGTGCCAGCAGTTTCCAGAGAGGAACTGAAGCTTTCTTT; CDR3 protein: CASSFQRGTEAFF
J gene: TRBJ2-5; V gene: TRBV11-3; clone size: NA; D gene: TRBD2; CDR3 DNA: TGTGCCAGCAGCTTGGGGCGGGGGGAGACCCAGTACTTC; CDR3 protein: CASSLGRGETQYF
J gene: TRBJ2-1; V gene: TRBV7-7; clone size: NA; D gene: TRBD2; CDR3 DNA: TGTGCTAGCAGCCCAAAACTCGCTAGCGGGGGATACAATGAGCAGTTCTTC; CDR3 protein: CASSPKLASGGYNEQFF
J gene: TRBJ1-4; V gene: TRBV5-1; clone size: NA; D gene: NA; CDR3 DNA: TGCGCCAGCAGCTTGGGTAGGGAGAGCGAAAAACTGTTTTTT; CDR3 protein: CASSLGRESEKLFF
J gene: TRBJ1-2; V gene: TRBV7-2; clone size: NA; D gene: TRBD1; CDR3 DNA: TGTGCCAGCAGTGTAAAACAGGGGGCGTTTGGCTACACCTTC; CDR3 protein: CASSVKQGAFGYTF